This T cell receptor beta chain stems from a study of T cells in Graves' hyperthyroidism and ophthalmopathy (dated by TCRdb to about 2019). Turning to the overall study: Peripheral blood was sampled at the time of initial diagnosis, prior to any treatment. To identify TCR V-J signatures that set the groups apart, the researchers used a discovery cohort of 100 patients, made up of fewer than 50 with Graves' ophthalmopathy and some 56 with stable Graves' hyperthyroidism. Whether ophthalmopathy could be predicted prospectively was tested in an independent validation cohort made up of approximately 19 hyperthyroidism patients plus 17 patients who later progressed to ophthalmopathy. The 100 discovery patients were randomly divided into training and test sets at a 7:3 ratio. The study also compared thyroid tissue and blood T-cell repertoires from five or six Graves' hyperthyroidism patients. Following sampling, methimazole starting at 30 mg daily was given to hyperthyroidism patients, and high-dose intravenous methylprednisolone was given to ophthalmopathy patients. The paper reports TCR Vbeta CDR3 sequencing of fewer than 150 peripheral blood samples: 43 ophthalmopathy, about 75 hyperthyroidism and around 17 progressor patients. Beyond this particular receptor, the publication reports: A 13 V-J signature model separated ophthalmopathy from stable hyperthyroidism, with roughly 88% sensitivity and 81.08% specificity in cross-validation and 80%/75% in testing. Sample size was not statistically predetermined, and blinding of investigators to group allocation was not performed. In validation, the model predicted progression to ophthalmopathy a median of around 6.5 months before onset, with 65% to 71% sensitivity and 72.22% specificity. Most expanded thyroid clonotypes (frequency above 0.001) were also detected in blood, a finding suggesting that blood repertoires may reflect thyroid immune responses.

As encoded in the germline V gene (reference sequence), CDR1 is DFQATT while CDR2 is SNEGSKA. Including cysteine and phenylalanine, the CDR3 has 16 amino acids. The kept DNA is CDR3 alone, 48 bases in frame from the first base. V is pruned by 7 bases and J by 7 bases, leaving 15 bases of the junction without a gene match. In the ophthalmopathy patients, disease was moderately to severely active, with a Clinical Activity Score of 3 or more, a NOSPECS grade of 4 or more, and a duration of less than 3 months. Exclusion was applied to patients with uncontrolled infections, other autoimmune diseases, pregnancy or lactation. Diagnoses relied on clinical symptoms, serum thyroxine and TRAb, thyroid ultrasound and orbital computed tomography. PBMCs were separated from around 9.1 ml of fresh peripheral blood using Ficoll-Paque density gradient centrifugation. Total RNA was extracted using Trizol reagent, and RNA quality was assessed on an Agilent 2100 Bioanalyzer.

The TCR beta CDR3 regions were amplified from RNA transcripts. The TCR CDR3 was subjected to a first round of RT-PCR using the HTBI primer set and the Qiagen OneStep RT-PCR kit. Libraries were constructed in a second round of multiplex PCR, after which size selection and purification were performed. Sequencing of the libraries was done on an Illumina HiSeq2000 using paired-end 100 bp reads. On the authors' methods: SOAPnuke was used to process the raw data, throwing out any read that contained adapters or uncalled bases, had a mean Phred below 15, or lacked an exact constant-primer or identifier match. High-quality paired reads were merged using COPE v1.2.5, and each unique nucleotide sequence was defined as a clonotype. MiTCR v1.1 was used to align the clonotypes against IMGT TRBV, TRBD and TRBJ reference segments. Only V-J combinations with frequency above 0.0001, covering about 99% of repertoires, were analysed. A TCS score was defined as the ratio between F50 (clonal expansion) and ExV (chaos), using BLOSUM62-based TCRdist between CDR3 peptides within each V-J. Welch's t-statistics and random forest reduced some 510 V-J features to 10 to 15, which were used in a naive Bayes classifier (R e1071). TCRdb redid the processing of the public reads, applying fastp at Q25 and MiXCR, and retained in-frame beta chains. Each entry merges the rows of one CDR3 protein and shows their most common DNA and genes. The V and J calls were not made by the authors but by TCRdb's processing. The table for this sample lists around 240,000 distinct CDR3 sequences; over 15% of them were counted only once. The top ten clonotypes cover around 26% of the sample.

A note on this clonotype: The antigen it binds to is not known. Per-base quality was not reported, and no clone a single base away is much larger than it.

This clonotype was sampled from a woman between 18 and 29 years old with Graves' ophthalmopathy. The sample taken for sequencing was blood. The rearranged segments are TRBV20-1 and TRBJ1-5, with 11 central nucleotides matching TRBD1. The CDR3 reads CSGTSGTGGSRQPQHF. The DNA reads TGCAGTGGAACGTCCGGGACAGGGGGAAGTCGGCAGCCCCAGCATTTT.